This T cell receptor (beta chain) comes out of a study of early T cells in non-severe SARS-CoV-2 infection. The study's findings and limits: Anti-spike CD8 responses were favored in VDJdb matching, and private and CD4 specificities were missed.

Individual cDNA molecules carried attached unique molecular identifiers. TCRdb used MiXCR to reprocess the 5' RACE reads, holding one entry per CDR3 protein. The sample lists more than 90,000 distinct CDR3 sequences, 9.5% to 11% occurring once. There are many counts of this clonotype. Its matching antigen is unknown. Germline V gives CDR1 MDHEN, CDR2 SYDVKM. Trimming pared 1 base from V and 1 base from J, leaving 4 bases between. The CDR3 loop spans 13 amino acids. Sequenced material: whole blood. V gene TRBV28 combines with J gene TRBJ1-1; D remains unclear. The receptor was derived from an adult who was a healthcare worker with PCR-confirmed SARS-CoV-2 infection or an uninfected control (not recorded which). This chain's CDR3 is CASSLFGNTEAFF. The CDR3 bases are TGTGCCAGCAGTTTATTCGGGAACACTGAAGCTTTCTTT. The full variable domain, its missing parts supplied by reference TRBV28 and TRBJ1-1, is DVKVTQSSRYLVKRTGEKVFLECVQDMDHENMFWYRQDPGLGLRLIYFSYDVKMKEKGDIPEGYSVSREKKERFSLILESASTNQTSMYLCASSLFGNTEAFFGQGTRLTVV.